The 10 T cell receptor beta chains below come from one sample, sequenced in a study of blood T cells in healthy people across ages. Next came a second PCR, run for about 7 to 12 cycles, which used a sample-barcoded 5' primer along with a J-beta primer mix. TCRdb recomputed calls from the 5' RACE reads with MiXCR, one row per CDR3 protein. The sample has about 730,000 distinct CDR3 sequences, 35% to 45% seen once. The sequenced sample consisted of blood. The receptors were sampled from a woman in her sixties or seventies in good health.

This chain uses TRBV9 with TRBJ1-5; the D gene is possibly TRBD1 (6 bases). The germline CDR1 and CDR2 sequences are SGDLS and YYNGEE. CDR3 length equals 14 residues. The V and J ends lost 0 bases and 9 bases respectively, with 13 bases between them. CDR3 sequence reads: CASSVEGGGGPQHF. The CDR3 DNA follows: TGTGCCAGCAGCGTAGAGGGAGGAGGGGGGCCCCAGCATTTT.

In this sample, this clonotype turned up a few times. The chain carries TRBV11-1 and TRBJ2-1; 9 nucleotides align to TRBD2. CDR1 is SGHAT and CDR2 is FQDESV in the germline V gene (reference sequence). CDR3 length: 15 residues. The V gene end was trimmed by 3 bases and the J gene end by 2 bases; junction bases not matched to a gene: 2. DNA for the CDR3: TGTGCCAGCAGCTTGCGGGGGGGCCCCTACAATGAGCAGTTCTTC. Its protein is CASSLRGGPYNEQFF.

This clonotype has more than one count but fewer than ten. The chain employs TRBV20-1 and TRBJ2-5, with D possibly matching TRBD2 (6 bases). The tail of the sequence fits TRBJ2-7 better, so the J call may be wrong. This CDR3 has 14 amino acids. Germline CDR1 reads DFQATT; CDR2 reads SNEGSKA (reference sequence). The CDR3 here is CSANVRERTYEQYF. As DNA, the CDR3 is TGCAGTGCAAATGTACGGGAGAGGACCTACGAGCAGTACTTC.

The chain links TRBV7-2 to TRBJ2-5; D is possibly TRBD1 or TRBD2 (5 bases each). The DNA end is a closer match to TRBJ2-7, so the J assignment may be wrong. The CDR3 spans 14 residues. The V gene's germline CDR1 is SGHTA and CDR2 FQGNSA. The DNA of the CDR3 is TGTGCCAGCAGCCGTGGGGACCATCCCTACGAGCAGTACTTC. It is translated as CASSRGDHPYEQYF.

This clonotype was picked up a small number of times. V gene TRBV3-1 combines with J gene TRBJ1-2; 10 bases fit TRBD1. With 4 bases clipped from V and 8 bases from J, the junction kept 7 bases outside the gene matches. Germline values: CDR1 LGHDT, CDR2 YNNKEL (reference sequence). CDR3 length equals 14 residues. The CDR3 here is CASSPPGQGRGYTF. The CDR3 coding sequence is TGTGCCAGCAGCCCCCCGGGACAGGGGAGGGGCTACACCTTC.

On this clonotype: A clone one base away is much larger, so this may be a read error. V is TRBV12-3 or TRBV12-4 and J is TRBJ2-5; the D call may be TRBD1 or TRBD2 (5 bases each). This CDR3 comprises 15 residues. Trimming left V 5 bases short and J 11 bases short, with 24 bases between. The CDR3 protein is CASSNRGYTYNEQYF. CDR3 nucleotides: TGTGCCAGCAGTAACCGGGGCTATACCTACAATGAGCAGTACTTC.

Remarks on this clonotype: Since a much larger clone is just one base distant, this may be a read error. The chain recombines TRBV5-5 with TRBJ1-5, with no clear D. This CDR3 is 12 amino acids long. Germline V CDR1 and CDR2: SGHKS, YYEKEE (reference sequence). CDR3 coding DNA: TGTGCCGGCAGCTTGGGTGATCAGCCCCAGCATTTT. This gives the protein CAGSLGDQPQHF.

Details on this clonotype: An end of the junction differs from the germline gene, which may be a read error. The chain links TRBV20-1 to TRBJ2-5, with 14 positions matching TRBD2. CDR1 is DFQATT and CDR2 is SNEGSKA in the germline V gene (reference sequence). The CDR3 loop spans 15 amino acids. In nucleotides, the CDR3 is TGCAGTGCCGGGACTAGCGGGGGTTCACAAGGGACCCAGTACTTC. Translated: CSAGTSGGSQGTQYF.

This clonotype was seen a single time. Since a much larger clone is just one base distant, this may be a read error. The CDR3 nucleotides are TGTGCCAGCAGGTTATGGTTGACCGAGCAGTACTTC. Amino acids: CASRLWLTEQYF. The chain is built from TRBV12-3 or TRBV12-4 and TRBJ2-7, with D hard to call. This CDR3 comprises 12 residues. The V and J ends lost 6 bases and 6 bases respectively, with 12 bases between them.

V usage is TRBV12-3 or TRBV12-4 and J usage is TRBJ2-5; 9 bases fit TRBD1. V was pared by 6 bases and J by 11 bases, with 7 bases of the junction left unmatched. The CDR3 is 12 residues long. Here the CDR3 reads CASRGQGNEQYF. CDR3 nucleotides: TGTGCCAGCAGGGGACAGGGCAATGAGCAGTACTTC.